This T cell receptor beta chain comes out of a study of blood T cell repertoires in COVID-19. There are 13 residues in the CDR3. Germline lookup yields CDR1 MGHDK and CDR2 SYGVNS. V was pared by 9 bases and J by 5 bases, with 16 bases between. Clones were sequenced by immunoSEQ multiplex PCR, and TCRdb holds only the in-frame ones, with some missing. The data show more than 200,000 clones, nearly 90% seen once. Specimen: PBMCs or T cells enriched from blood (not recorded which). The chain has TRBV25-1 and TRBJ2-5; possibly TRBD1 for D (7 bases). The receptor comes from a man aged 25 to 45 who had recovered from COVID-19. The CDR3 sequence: CASRSSGGETQYF. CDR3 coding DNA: TGTGCCAGTCGATCCTCAGGGGGGGAGACCCAGTACTTC. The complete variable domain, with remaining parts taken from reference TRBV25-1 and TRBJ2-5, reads EADIYQTPRYLVIGTGKKITLECSQTMGHDKMYWYQQDPGMELHLIHYSYGVNSTEKGDLSSESTVSRIRTEHFPLTLESARPSHTSQYLCASRSSGGETQYFGPGTRLLVL.